The entry that follows covers one T cell receptor beta chain sequence. What it binds is not known. The data derive from a study of PD-1 blockade in classical Hodgkin lymphoma. The table came from immunoSEQ multiplex PCR; TCRdb's copy has only in-frame clones and leaves some out. The table shows 7,000 or so clones, with 76% occurring only once. Study-wide points: Healthy donors were reported to have higher baseline TCR diversity than newly diagnosed patients. Individuals initiating nivolumab under 1 year after ASCT were excluded. A significant rise in TCR diversity was seen by C4D1 for CD4+ cells but not for CD8+ cells.

CDR3 length: 13 amino acids. Germline CDR1 and CDR2: MNHEY and SMNVEV (reference sequence). V was clipped by 5 bases and J by 4 bases, with 9 bases between them. Regarding time point: cycle 4 day 1 (C4D1), after five to seven weeks of nivolumab. With no exception, relapse followed autologous stem cell transplantation in all patients, and brentuximab vedotin exposure varied. This sample comprised peripheral blood mononuclear cells (PBMCs), obtained before the fourth cycle of nivolumab. The chain employs TRBV27 and TRBJ2-1, with D uncertain. This TCR came from a human donor with classical Hodgkin lymphoma. CDR3 nucleotides: TGTGCCAGCAGTCCTTTCGAGTACAATGAGCAGTTCTTC. Its translation is CASSPFEYNEQFF.